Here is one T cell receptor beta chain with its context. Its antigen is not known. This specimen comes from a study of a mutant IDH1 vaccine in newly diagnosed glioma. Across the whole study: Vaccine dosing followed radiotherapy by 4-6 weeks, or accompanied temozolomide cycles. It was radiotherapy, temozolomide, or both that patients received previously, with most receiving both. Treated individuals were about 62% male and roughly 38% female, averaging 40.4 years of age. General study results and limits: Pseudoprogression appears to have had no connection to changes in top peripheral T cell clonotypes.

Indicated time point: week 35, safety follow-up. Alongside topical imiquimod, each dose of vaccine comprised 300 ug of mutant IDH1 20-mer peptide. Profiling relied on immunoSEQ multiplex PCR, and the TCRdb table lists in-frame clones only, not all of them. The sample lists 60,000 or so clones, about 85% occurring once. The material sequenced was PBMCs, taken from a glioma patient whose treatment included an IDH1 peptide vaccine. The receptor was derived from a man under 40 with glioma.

CDR3 loop: CASSESGRGRSGYTF. As DNA, the CDR3 is TGTGCCAGCAGTGAAAGTGGCAGGGGAAGGAGTGGCTACACCTTC. The J gene is TRBJ1-2, the V gene TRBV6-1; possible D gene TRBD1, 6 bases. This CDR3 spans 15 amino acids. V gave up 2 bases and J gave up 7 bases, with 17 bases separating them. Germline-derived CDR1 and CDR2 are MNHNS and SASEGT.